Sequencing of this TCR beta chain was carried out in a study of beta chain features in type 1 diabetes. A note on this clone: Its specificity is unknown.

Trimming took 6 bases from V and 2 from J; bases not matched to a gene: 6. The CDR3 contains 15 residues. In germline, CDR1 is MNHEY, CDR2 SVGAGI. Study-wide results and caveats: Among all four CD4+ subsets, Type 1 diabetes patients had TCRB CDR3s that were moderately but significantly shorter. Patients' naive, central memory and regulatory TCRB repertoires appeared more alike than those of healthy donors.

The entirety of the isolated RNA underwent reverse transcription, so expressed TCRB transcripts were sequenced. The assay was immunoSEQ multiplex PCR, and TCRdb's table has in-frame clones only and misses some. The sample lists 150,000 to 200,000 clones, 8% to 9.5% seen once, with 0.54% in the top ten. The source of this sequence is a woman aged 18-30 years with type 1 diabetes. Sequencing was carried out using central memory CD4+ T cells from blood. J is TRBJ2-7 and V is TRBV6-5; 11 bases agree with TRBD2. For the CDR3, the DNA is TGTGCCAGCAGCCAGACTAGCGGGGCTCCCTACGAGCAGTACTTC. This sequence encodes CASSQTSGAPYEQYF.